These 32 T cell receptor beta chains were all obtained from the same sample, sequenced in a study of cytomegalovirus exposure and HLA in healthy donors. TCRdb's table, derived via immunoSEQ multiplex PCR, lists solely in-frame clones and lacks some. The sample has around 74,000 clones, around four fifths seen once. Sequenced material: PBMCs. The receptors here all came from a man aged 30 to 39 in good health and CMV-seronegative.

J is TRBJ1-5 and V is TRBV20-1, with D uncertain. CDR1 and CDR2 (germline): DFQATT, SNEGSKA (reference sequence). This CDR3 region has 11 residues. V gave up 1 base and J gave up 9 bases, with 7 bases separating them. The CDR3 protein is CSARGGGPQHF. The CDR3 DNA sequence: TGCAGTGCTAGAGGAGGAGGGCCCCAGCATTTT.

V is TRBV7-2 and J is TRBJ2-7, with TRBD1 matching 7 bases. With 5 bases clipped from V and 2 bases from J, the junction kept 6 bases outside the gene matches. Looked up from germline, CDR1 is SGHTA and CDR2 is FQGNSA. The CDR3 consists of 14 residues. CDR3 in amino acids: CASSVYGTAYEQYF. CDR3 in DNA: TGTGCCAGCAGCGTCTACGGGACAGCCTACGAGCAGTACTTC.

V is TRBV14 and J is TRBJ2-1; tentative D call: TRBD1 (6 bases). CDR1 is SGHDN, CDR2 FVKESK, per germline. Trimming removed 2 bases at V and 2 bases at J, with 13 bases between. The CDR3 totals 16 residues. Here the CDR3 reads CASSQFFSGAYNEQFF. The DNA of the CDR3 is TGTGCCAGCAGCCAATTCTTTTCAGGGGCCTACAATGAGCAGTTCTTC.

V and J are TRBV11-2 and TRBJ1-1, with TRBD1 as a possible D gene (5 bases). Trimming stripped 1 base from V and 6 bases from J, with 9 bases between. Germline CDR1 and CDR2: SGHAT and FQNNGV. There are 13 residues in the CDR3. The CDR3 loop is CASSLVRGSEAFF. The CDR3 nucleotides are TGTGCCAGCAGCTTAGTTCGGGGGTCTGAAGCTTTCTTT. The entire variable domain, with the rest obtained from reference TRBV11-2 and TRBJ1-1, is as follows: EAGVAQSPRYKIIEKRQSVAFWCNPISGHATLYWYQQILGQGPKLLIQFQNNGVVDDSQLPKDRFSAERLKGVDSTLKIQPAKLEDSAVYLCASSLVRGSEAFFGQGTRLTVV.

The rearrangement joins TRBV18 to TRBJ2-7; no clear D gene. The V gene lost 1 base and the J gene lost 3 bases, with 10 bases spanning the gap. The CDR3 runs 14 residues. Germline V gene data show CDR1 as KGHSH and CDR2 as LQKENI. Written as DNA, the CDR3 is TGTGCCAGCTCACCACTTCAGGTTAACTACGAGCAGTACTTC. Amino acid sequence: CASSPLQVNYEQYF.

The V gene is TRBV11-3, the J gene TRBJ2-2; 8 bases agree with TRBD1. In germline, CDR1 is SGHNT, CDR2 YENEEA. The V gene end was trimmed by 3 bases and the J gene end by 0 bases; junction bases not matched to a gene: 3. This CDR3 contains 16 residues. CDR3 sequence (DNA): TGTGCCAGCAGCTTCCGGACAGGGACGAACACCGGGGAGCTGTTTTTT. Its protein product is CASSFRTGTNTGELFF.

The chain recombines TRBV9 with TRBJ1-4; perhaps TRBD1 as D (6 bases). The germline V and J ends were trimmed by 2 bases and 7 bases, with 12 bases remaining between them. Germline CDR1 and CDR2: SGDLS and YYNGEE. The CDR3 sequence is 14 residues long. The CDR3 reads CASSVGQRIEKLFF. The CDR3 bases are TGTGCCAGCAGCGTGGGACAAAGGATTGAAAAACTGTTTTTT.

The CDR3 region has the DNA TGTGCCAGCAGCGTAGGTGTCGCGGCTATGGCTGGAAACACCATATATTTT. Translated: CASSVGVAAMAGNTIYF. The rearrangement joins TRBV9 to TRBJ1-3, with D unresolved. The CDR3 runs to 17 residues. CDR1 and CDR2 from the germline V gene are SGDLS and YYNGEE. V was clipped by 0 bases and J by 2 bases, with 15 bases between them.

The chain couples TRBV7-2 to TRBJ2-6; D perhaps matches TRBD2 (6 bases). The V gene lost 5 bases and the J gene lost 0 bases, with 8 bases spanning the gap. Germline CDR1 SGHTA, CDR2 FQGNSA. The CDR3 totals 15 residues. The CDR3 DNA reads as TGTGCCAGCAGCCTCGGGGGCTCTGGGGCCAACGTCCTGACTTTC. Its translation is CASSLGGSGANVLTF.

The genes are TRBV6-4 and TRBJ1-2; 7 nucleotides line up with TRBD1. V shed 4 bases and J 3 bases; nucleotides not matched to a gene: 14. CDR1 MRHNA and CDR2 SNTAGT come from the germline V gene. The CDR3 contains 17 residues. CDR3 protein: CASSVLTGKALDYGYTF. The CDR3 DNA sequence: TGTGCCAGCAGTGTTCTGACAGGGAAGGCCCTAGACTATGGCTACACCTTC.

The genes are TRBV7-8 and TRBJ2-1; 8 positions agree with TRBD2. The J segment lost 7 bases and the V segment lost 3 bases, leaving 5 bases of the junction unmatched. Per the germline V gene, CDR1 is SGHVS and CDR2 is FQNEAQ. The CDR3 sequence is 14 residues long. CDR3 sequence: CASSFFGTSNEQFF. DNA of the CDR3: TGTGCCAGCAGCTTCTTTGGGACTAGTAATGAGCAGTTCTTC.

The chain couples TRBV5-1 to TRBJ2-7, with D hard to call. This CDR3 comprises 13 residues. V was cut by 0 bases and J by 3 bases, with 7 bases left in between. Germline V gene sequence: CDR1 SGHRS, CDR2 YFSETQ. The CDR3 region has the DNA TGCGCCAGCAGCTTGGAAGTCAGCTACGAGCAGTACTTC. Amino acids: CASSLEVSYEQYF.

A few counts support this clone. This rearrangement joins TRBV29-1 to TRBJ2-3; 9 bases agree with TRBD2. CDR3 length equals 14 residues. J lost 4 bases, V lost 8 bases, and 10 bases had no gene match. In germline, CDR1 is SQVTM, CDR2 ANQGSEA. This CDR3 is CSFGGQRGADTQYF. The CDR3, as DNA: TGCAGCTTTGGAGGTCAGCGGGGGGCAGATACGCAGTATTTT.

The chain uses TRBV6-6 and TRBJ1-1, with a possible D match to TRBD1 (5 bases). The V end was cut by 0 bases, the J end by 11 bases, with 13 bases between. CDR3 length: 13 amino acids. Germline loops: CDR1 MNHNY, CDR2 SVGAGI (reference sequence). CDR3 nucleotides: TGTGCCAGCAGTTACTCGAGCGGGGCCTCGGCTTTCTTT. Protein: CASSYSSGASAFF.

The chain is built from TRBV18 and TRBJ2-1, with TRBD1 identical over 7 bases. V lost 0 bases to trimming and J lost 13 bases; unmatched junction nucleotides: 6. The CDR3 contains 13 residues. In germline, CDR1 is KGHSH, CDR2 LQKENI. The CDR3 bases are TGTGCCAGCTCACCACCTGGTACAGGGGAACAGTTCTTC. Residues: CASSPPGTGEQFF. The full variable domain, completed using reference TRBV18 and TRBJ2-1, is NAGVMQNPRHLVRRRGQEARLRCSPMKGHSHVYWYRQLPEEGLKFMVYLQKENIIDESGMPKERFSAEFPKEGPSILRIQQVVRGDSAAYFCASSPPGTGEQFFGPGTRLTVL.

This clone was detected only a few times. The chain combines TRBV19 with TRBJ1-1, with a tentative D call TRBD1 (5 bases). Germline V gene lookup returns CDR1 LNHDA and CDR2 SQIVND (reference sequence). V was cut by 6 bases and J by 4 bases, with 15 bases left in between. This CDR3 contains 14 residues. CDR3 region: CASRPTGGGTEAFF. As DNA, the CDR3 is TGTGCCAGTAGACCGACCGGGGGGGGCACTGAAGCTTTCTTT. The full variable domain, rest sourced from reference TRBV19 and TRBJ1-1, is DGGITQSPKYLFRKEGQNVTLSCEQNLNHDAMYWYRQDPGQGLRLIYYSQIVNDFQKGDIAEGYSVSREKKESFPLTVTSAQKNPTAFYLCASRPTGGGTEAFFGQGTRLTVV.

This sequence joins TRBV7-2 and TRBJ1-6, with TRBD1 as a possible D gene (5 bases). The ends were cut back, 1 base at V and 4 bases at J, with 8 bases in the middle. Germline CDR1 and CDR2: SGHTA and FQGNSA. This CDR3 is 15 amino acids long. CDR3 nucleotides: TGTGCCAGCAGCTTAGTTGGGGCTTATAATTCACCCCTCCACTTT. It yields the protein CASSLVGAYNSPLHF.

The CDR3 region has the DNA TGTGCCAGCGGGGGGGGGTCGAGGGACAGGGGGCGCGAGCAGTACTTC. Its protein is CASGGGSRDRGREQYF. This chain links TRBV7-6 with TRBJ2-7, with 12 bases lining up with TRBD1. Trimming cost V 8 bases and J 6 bases; bases outside gene matches: 14. In germline, CDR1 is SGHVS, CDR2 FNYEAQ. The CDR3 runs 16 residues.

CDR3 region: CASSSVEANSPLHF. CDR3 bases: TGTGCCAGCAGTTCTGTCGAAGCGAATTCACCCCTCCACTTT. The chain uses TRBV6-5 and TRBJ1-6; no clear D. CDR3 length: 14 amino acids. Trimming left V 4 bases short and J 7 bases short, with 11 bases between. CDR1 and CDR2 (germline): MNHEY, SVGAGI.

CDR3 coding DNA: TGTGCCAGCAGCTTACGAGATACGCAGTATTTT. Translated, it gives CASSLRDTQYF. This rearrangement joins TRBV13 to TRBJ2-3; D call uncertain. From germline, CDR1 is PRHDT and CDR2 FYEKMQ (reference sequence). This CDR3 contains 11 residues. V lost 2 bases and J 5 bases, leaving 2 bases between the germline ends.

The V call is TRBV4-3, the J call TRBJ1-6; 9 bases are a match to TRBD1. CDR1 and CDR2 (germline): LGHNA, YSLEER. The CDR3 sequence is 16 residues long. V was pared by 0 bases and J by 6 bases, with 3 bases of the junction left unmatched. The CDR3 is CASSQDWTGVNSPLHF. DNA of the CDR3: TGCGCCAGCAGCCAAGATTGGACAGGGGTTAATTCACCCCTCCACTTT.

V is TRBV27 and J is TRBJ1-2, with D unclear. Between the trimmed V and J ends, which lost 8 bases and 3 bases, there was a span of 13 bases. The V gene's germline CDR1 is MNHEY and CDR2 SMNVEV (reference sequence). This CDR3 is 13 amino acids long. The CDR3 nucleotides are TGTGCCAGCTCCCAGTTAAACGACTATGGCTACACCTTC. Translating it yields CASSQLNDYGYTF.

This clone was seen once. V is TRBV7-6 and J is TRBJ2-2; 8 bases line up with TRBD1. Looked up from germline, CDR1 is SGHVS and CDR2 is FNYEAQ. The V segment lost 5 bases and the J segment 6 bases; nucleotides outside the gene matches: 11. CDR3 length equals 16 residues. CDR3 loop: CASSPVAGGYAGELFF. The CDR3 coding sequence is TGTGCCAGCAGCCCGGTGGCAGGGGGCTACGCCGGGGAGCTGTTTTTT. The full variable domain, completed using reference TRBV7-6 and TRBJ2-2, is GAGVSQSPRYKVTKRGQDVALRCDPISGHVSLYWYRQALGQGPEFLTYFNYEAQQDKSGLPNDRFSAERPEGSISTLTIQRTEQRDSAMYRCASSPVAGGYAGELFFGEGSRLTVL.

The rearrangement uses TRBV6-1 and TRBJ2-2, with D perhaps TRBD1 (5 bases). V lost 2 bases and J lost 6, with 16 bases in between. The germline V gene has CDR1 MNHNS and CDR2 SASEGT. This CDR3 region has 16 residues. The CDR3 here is CASSENGARLAGELFF. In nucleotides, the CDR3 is TGTGCCAGCAGTGAAAATGGGGCCCGTTTGGCCGGGGAGCTGTTTTTT.

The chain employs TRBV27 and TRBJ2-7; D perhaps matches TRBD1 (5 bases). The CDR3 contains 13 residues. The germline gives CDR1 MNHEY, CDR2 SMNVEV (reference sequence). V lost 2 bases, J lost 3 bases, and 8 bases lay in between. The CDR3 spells CASSLGAYYEQYV. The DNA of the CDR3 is TGTGCCAGCAGTTTAGGGGCGTACTACGAGCAGTACGTC.

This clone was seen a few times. The CDR3 spells CAISDVQKAFF. The CDR3 DNA follows: TGTGCCATCAGTGATGTTCAGAAAGCTTTCTTT. This chain links TRBV10-3 with TRBJ1-1, with no clear D. V was cut by 3 bases and J by 9 bases, with 8 bases left in between. The germline CDR1 and CDR2 sequences are ENHRY and SYGVKD. This CDR3 region has 11 residues.

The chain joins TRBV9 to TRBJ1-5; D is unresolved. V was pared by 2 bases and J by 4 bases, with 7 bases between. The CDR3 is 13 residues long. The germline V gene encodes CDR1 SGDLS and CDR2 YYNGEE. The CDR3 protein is CASSVAGNQPQHF. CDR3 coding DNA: TGTGCCAGCAGCGTGGCAGGTAATCAGCCCCAGCATTTT.

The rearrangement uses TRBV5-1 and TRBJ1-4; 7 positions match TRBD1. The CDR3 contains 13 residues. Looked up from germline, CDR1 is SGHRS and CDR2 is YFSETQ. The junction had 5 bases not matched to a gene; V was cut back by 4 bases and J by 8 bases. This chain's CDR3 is CASSRLQGEKLFF. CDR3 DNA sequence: TGCGCCAGCAGCCGTCTACAGGGGGAAAAACTGTTTTTT. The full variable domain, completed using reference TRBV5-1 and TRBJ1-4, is KAGVTQTPRYLIKTRGQQVTLSCSPISGHRSVSWYQQTPGQGLQFLFEYFSETQRNKGNFPGRFSGRQFSNSRSEMNVSTLELGDSALYLCASSRLQGEKLFFGSGTQLSVL.

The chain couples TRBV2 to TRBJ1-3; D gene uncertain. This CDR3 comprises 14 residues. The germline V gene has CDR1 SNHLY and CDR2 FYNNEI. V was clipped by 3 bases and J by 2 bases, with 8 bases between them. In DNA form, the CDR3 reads TGTGCCAGCAGTGACCAGGCTACTGGAAACACCATATATTTT. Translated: CASSDQATGNTIYF.

CDR3 loop: CASARQVRGLGYTF. The CDR3 coding sequence is TGTGCCAGCGCCAGACAGGTTAGGGGTCTTGGCTACACCTTC. The genes are TRBV5-6 and TRBJ1-2; tentative D call: TRBD1 (6 bases). Germline CDR1 reads SGHDT; CDR2 reads YYEEEE. The CDR3 has 14 amino acids. V lost 7 bases and J lost 7, with 20 bases in between.

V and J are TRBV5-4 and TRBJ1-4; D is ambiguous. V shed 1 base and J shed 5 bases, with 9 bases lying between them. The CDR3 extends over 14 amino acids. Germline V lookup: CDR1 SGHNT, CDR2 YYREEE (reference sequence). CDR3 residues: CASSLRSENEKLFF. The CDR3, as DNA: TGTGCCAGCAGCTTGCGTTCTGAGAATGAAAAACTGTTTTTT.

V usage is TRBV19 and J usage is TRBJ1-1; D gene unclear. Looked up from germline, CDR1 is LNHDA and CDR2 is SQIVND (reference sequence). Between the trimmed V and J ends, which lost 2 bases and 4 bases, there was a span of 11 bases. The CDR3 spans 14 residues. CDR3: CASSISGVGTEAFF. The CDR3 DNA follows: TGTGCCAGTAGTATAAGTGGAGTTGGCACTGAAGCTTTCTTT.